The TCR beta chain under discussion was sequenced for a study of cytomegalovirus exposure and HLA in healthy donors. The CDR3 extends over 14 amino acids. Germline CDR1 reads MNHEY; CDR2 reads SMNVEV (reference sequence). V trimming: 4 bases; J trimming: 7 bases; junction bases outside the gene matches: 2. PCR primers comprised 60 Vbeta and 13 Jbeta primers. The protocol was immunoSEQ multiplex PCR, while the TCRdb copy is restricted to in-frame clones and leaves out a portion. The table has under 55,000 clones, around 70% seen once. The sequencing sample was made of PBMCs. V and J are TRBV27 and TRBJ2-1; 12 bases are a match to TRBD2. The receptor was isolated from a woman in her forties or fifties in good health and CMV-seronegative. The CDR3 DNA reads TGTGCCAGCAGTTACGGACTAGCGGGAAATGAGCAGTTCTTC. The encoded protein is CASSYGLAGNEQFF.